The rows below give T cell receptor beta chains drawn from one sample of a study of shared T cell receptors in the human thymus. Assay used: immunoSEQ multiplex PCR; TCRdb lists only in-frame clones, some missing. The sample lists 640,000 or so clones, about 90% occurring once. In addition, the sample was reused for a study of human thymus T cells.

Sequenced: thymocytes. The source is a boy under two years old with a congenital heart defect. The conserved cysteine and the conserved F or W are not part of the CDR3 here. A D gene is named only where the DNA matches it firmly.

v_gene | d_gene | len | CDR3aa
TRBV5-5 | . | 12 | ASTGQGTPSPLH
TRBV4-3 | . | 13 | ASSQDQIRETEAF
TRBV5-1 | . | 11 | ASSLEPGWEQY
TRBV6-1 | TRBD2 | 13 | ASSGGVREGETQY
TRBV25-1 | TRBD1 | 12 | ASSLRQGAHEQY
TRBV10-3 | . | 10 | AIKQGPYEQY
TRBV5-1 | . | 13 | ASSPGGSTDYGYT
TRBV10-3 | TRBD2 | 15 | AISEASGGADYNEQF
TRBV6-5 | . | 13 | ASSYRGRGSTEAF
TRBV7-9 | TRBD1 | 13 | ASSEGQGTGNEQF
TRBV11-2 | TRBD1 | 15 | ASSLGRGTGLHYGYT
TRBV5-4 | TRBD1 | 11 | ASRGDRTLEAF